One sample yielded the 11 T cell receptor beta chains listed below, sequenced in a study of PD-L1 blockade in urothelial cancer. TCRdb's copy holds only in-frame clones and misses some; the assay was immunoSEQ multiplex PCR. The sample lists about 52,000 clones; roughly 77% were seen once. The sample in question was PBMCs, obtained around atezolizumab (anti-PD-L1) treatment. The receptors were sampled from a man between 65 and 85 years old with urothelial cancer.

This clone was observed a handful of times. The genes are TRBV7-2 and TRBJ2-5, with D possibly TRBD1 on 5 matching bases. The germline V gene encodes CDR1 SGHTA and CDR2 FQGNSA. V lost 6 bases and J lost 5, with 10 bases in between. This CDR3 has 12 residues. The CDR3 loop is CASRQGSETQYF. The CDR3 DNA reads TGTGCCAGCAGGCAGGGTTCGGAGACCCAGTACTTC.

By share of the sample, this clone is medium-sized. This chain uses TRBV4-3 with TRBJ2-7; 7 bases align to TRBD1. This CDR3 is 15 amino acids long. V lost 3 bases, J lost 1 base, and 6 bases stayed unmatched. CDR1 and CDR2 (germline): LGHNA, YSLEER. The CDR3 region is CASSQGTVPSYEQYF. CDR3 sequence (DNA): TGCGCCAGCAGCCAGGGGACAGTCCCTTCCTACGAGCAGTACTTC.

The chain employs TRBV7-6 and TRBJ2-2; possibly TRBD2 for D (6 bases). The CDR3 totals 12 residues. Germline lookup yields CDR1 SGHVS and CDR2 FNYEAQ. Here the CDR3 reads CASGRYTGELFF. CDR3 in DNA: TGTGCGTCGGGGAGGTACACCGGGGAGCTGTTTTTT.

The V call is TRBV28, the J call TRBJ1-5; 7 bases fit TRBD1. CDR3 length: 17 residues. Germline V gene data show CDR1 as MDHEN and CDR2 as SYDVKM. J gave up 6 bases and V 6 bases, and 17 bases lay outside the gene matches. The DNA of the CDR3 is TGTGCCAGCAGCCCTAAGGGGGCGAGGGTTGCGGGTCAGCCCCAGCATTTT. It yields the protein CASSPKGARVAGQPQHF.

The CDR3 region has the DNA TGTGCCAGCAGCACACAACAGGGCGCTCCCCAGCATTTT. Translated, it gives CASSTQQGAPQHF. This chain links TRBV7-3 with TRBJ1-5; D is possibly TRBD1 (6 bases). The ends were cut back, 5 bases at V and 10 bases at J, with 15 bases in the middle. Germline V gene data show CDR1 as SGHTA and CDR2 as FQGTGA. The CDR3 covers 13 residues.

This chain connects TRBV15 to TRBJ2-7; TRBD2 might be the D (7 bases). Trimming shortened V by 0 bases and J by 7 bases, and 16 bases separated the two germline ends. This CDR3 is built from 15 residues. Germline V lookup: CDR1 LNHNV, CDR2 YYDKDF (reference sequence). The CDR3 loop reads CATSRDGGAPSEQYF. The CDR3 coding sequence is TGTGCCACCAGCAGAGATGGGGGGGCCCCTTCGGAGCAGTACTTC.

The V and J genes are TRBV4-2 and TRBJ1-1; the D is unclear. Trimming removed 0 bases at V and 0 bases at J, with 8 bases between. The germline CDR1 and CDR2 sequences are LGHNA and YNFKEQ. The CDR3 runs to 15 residues. The CDR3 sequence is CASSQDINMNTEAFF. In nucleotides, the CDR3 is TGTGCCAGCAGCCAAGATATAAACATGAACACTGAAGCTTTCTTT.

The rearrangement joins TRBV4-1 to TRBJ2-1, with TRBD2 identical over 8 bases. Germline lookup yields CDR1 MGHRA and CDR2 YSYEKL. V was clipped by 0 bases and J by 7 bases; unmatched bases: 8. The CDR3 is 16 residues long. CDR3 DNA sequence: TGCGCCAGCAGCCAAGATTCCGGACGGGGGGGAAATGAGCAGTTCTTC. It is translated as CASSQDSGRGGNEQFF.

This chain links TRBV14 with TRBJ2-4; 7 bases line up with TRBD1. The CDR3 is 13 residues long. Trimming at V came to 5 bases and at J to 9 bases, leaving 7 bases not matched to a gene. From germline, CDR1 is SGHDN and CDR2 FVKESK. CDR3 sequence (DNA): TGTGCCAGCAGCTTCCGACAGGGAACCATTCAGTACTTC. It codes for CASSFRQGTIQYF.

The gene calls are TRBV6-5 and TRBJ2-7; the D is unclear. The CDR3 is made up of 15 amino acids. Germline V gives CDR1 MNHEY, CDR2 SVGAGI. Between the trimmed V and J ends, which lost 0 bases and 1 base, there was a span of 10 bases. The CDR3 nucleotides are TGTGCCAGCAGTTACTCACTTTCGGGTTCCTACGAGCAGTACTTC. It encodes CASSYSLSGSYEQYF.

The V and J genes are TRBV5-6 and TRBJ2-7, with TRBD2 identical over 8 bases. The CDR3 covers 14 residues. The germline V gene has CDR1 SGHDT and CDR2 YYEEEE. V trimming: 4 bases; J trimming: 9 bases; junction bases outside the gene matches: 12. This CDR3 reads CASSTKTSSGRQYF. CDR3 in DNA: TGTGCCAGCAGCACAAAGACTTCTAGCGGGCGGCAGTACTTC.